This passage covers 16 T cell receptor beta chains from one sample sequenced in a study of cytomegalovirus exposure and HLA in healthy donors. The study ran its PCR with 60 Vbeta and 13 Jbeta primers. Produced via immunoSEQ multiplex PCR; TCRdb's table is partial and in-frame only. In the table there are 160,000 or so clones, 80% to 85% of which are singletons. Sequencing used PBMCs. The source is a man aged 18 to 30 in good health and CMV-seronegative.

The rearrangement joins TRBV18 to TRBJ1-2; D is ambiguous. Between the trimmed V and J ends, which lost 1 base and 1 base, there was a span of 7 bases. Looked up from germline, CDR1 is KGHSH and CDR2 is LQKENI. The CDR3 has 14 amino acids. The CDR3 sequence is CASSPLDRNYGYTF. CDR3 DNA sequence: TGTGCCAGCTCACCACTAGATCGTAACTATGGCTACACCTTC.

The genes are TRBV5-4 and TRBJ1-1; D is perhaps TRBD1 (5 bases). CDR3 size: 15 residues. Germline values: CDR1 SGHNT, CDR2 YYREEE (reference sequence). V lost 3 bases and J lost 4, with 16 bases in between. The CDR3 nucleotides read TGTGCCAGCAGCTACGTGGGACGGCGGGGCACTGAAGCTTTCTTT. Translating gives CASSYVGRRGTEAFF.

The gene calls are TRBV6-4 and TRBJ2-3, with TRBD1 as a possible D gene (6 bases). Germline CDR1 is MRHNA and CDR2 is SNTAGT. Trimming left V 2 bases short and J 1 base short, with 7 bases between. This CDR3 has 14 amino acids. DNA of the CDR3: TGTGCCAGCAGTGACAGGACAGGCACAGATACGCAGTATTTT. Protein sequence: CASSDRTGTDTQYF.

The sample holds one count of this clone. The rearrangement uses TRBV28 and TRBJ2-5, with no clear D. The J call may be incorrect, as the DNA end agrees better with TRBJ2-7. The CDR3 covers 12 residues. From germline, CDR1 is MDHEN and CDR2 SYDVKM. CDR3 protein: CASPPTVGEQYF. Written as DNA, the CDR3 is TGTGCCAGCCCTCCAACGGTGGGCGAGCAGTACTTC.

For the CDR3, the DNA is TGTGCCAGCAGTTTCAGAGGGGGCTGGGGTTCACCCCTCCACTTT. Translating it yields CASSFRGGWGSPLHF. This rearrangement joins TRBV28 to TRBJ1-6, with 7 positions matching TRBD1. Per the germline V gene, CDR1 is MDHEN and CDR2 is SYDVKM. Trimming removed 3 bases from V and 9 bases from J; junction bases left unmatched: 8. This CDR3 is 15 amino acids long.

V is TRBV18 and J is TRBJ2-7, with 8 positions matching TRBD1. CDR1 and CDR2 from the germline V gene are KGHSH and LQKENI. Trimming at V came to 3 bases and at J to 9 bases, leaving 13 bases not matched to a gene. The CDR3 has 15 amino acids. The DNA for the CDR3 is TGTGCCAGCTCACCCAAGGACAGGGATCAGGACGGGCAGTACTTC. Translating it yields CASSPKDRDQDGQYF.

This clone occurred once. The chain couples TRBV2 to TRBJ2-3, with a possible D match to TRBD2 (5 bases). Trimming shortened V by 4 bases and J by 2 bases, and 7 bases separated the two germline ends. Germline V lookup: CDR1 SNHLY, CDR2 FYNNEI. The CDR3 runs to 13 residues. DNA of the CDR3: TGTGCCAGCAGTGGGGAGCACACAGATACGCAGTATTTT. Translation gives CASSGEHTDTQYF.

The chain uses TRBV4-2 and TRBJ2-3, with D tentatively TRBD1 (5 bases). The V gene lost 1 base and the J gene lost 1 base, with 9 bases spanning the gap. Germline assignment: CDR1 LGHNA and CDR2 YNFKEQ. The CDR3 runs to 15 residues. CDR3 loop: CASSQVEQGTDTQYF. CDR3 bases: TGTGCCAGCAGCCAAGTAGAACAGGGCACAGATACGCAGTATTTT.

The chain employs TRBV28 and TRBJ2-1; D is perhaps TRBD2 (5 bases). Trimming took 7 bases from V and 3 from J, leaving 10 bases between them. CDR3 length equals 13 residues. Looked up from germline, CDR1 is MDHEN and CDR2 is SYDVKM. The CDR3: CASNFDYYNEQFF. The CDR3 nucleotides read TGTGCCAGCAACTTCGACTACTACAATGAGCAGTTCTTC.

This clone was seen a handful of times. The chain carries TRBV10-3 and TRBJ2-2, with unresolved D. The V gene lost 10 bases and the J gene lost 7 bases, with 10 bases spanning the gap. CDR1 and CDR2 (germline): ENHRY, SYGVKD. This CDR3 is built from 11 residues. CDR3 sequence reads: CATDRGGELFF. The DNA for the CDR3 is TGTGCCACCGACCGAGGCGGGGAGCTGTTTTTT.

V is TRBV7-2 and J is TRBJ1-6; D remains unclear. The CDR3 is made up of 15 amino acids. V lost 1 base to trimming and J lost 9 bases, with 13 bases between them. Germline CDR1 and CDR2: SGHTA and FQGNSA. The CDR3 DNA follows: TGTGCCAGCAGCTTAGACAGAGTCCCAAGTTCACCCCTCCACTTT. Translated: CASSLDRVPSSPLHF.

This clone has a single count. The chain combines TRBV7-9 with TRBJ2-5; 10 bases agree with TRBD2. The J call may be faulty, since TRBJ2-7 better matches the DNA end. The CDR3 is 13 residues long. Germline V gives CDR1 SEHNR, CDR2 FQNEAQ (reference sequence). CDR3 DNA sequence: TGTGCCAGCAGCTCTAGCGGGGGTTACGAGCAGTACTTC. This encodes CASSSSGGYEQYF.

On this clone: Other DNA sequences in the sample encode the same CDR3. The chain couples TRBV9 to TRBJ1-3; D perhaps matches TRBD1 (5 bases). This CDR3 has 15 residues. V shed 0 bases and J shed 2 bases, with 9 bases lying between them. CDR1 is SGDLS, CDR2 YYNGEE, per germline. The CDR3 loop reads CASSVEGGAGNTIYF. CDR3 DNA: TGTGCCAGCAGCGTAGAGGGAGGGGCTGGAAACACCATATATTTT.

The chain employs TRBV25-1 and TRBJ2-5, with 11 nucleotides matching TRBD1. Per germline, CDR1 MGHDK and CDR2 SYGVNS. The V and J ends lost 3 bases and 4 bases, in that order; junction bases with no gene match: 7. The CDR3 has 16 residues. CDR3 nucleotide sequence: TGTGCCAGCAGTGACCGGGACAGGGGGGTGTTAGAGACCCAGTACTTC. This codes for CASSDRDRGVLETQYF. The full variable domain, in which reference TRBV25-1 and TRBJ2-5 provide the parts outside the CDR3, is EADIYQTPRYLVIGTGKKITLECSQTMGHDKMYWYQQDPGMELHLIHYSYGVNSTEKGDLSSESTVSRIRTEHFPLTLESARPSHTSQYLCASSDRDRGVLETQYFGPGTRLLVL.

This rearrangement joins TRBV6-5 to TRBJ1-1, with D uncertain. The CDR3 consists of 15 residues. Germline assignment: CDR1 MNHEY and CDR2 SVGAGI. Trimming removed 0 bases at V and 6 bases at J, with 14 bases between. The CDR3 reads CASSYSDPGDAEAFF. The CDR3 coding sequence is TGTGCCAGCAGTTACTCGGATCCTGGAGATGCTGAAGCTTTCTTT.

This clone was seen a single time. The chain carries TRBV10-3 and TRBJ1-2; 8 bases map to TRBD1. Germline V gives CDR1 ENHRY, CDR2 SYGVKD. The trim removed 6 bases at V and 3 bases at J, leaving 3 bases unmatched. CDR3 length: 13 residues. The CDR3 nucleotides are TGTGCCATCAGGCCGACAGGGGACTATGGCTACACCTTC. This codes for CAIRPTGDYGYTF.